A selection of T cell receptor beta chains follows, all from one sample in a study of blood T cells in healthy people across ages. Via MiXCR, TCRdb re-called the 5' RACE reads, giving one row per CDR3 protein. The sample consists of around 1.5 million distinct CDR3 sequences, approximately 59% of them appearing once. Sequencing was performed on blood. The source is a man between 18 and 29 years old in good health. CDR3s include the opening cysteine and the closing phenylalanine or tryptophan. A D gene is named only where the DNA matches it firmly. Expanded clones are given a class, and other clones once, few, many or no size at all.

cdr3_length	d_call	v_call	j_call	clone_size	cdr3_aa	cdr3_nt
16	-	TRBV12-3/TRBV12-4	TRBJ2-1	many	CASSPGTQEGLDEQFF	TGTGCCAGCAGCCCCGGGACCCAAGAAGGGCTGGATGAGCAGTTCTTC
13	-	TRBV6-1	TRBJ2-7	-	CASKGFSSYEQYF	TGTGCCAGCAAGGGATTCAGCTCCTACGAGCAGTACTTC
15	-	TRBV12-3/TRBV12-4	TRBJ2-3	-	CASSSPQGWADTQYF	TGTGCCAGCAGTTCCCCGCAGGGGTGGGCAGATACGCAGTATTTT
15	-	TRBV27	TRBJ2-1	-	CASHPEGRGDNEQFF	TGTGCCAGCCACCCTGAGGGCCGTGGGGACAATGAGCAGTTCTTC
15	-	TRBV29-1	TRBJ2-3	-	CSVELDTPGADTQYF	TGCAGCGTTGAATTAGACACTCCAGGGGCAGATACGCAGTATTTT
16	TRBD1	TRBV11-2	TRBJ2-1	-	CASSLDGDRVYNEQFF	TGTGCCAGCAGCTTAGATGGGGACAGGGTGTACAATGAGCAGTTCTTC
11	-	TRBV19	TRBJ2-5	-	CASSRGTTQYF	TGTGCCAGTAGTAGAGGAACGACCCAGTACTTC
14	TRBD2	TRBV14	TRBJ2-1	few	CASSQPLIAGEQFF	TGTGCCAGCAGCCAACCTCTTATAGCGGGTGAGCAGTTCTTC
13	TRBD1	TRBV7-9	TRBJ1-1	-	CASSFTGGTEAFF	TGTGCCAGCAGTTTTACAGGGGGCACTGAAGCTTTCTTT
15	TRBD2	TRBV6-5	TRBJ2-7	-	CASSRVGLAEYEQYF	TGTGCCAGCAGCCGGGTCGGGCTAGCGGAATACGAGCAGTACTTC
12	TRBD1	TRBV4-1	TRBJ1-2	-	CATSTGGRGYTF	TGCGCCACCTCCACAGGGGGCAGAGGCTACACCTTC
18	TRBD2	TRBV7-2	TRBJ2-1	once	CASSLPLAGGDSYNEQFF	TGTGCCAGCAGCTTACCCCTAGCGGGAGGGGACTCCTACAATGAGCAGTTCTTC
16	TRBD2	TRBV5-5	TRBJ2-1	few	CASSLEASGGWNEQFF	TGTGCCAGCAGCTTGGAGGCTAGCGGGGGGTGGAATGAGCAGTTCTTC
14	-	TRBV29-1	TRBJ1-1	-	CSAYSQRMNTEAFF	TGCAGCGCGTACTCACAGCGCATGAACACTGAAGCTTTCTTT
14	-	TRBV4-3	TRBJ2-7	-	CASSLNRVSGEQYF	TGCGCCAGCAGCCTCAACAGGGTTTCGGGGGAGCAGTACTTC
15	-	TRBV4-1	TRBJ2-7	few	CASSQPTSHLWEQYF	TGCGCCAGCAGCCAGCCGACAAGTCACTTATGGGAGCAGTACTTC
15	-	TRBV20-1	TRBJ2-7	few	CSASSIALTYYEQYF	TGCAGTGCTAGTTCCATCGCACTAACTTACTACGAGCAGTACTTC
16	-	TRBV4-1	TRBJ1-2	few	CASSHFIMRPNYGYTF	TGCGCCAGCAGCCATTTTATAATGAGACCTAACTATGGCTACACCTTC
12	-	TRBV29-1	TRBJ2-3	-	CSVAEVGGTQYF	TGCAGCGTTGCGGAGGTTGGGGGTACGCAGTATTTT
20	TRBD2	TRBV11-2	TRBJ2-7	-	CASSSLGLAGGPESYNEQYF	TGTGCCAGCAGCTCTTTAGGGCTAGCGGGAGGGCCTGAATCCTACAATGAGCAGTACTTC
14	TRBD2	TRBV6-4	TRBJ2-1	many	CASSAGTSGNEQFF	TGTGCCAGCAGTGCCGGGACTAGCGGGAATGAGCAGTTCTTC
11	-	TRBV20-1	TRBJ2-3	few	CSARGIDTQYF	TGCAGTGCTAGAGGAATAGACACGCAGTATTTT
12	-	TRBV20-1	TRBJ1-2	-	CSALTRAYGYTF	TGCAGTGCCCTGACCAGAGCTTATGGCTACACCTTC
14	-	TRBV20-1	TRBJ2-2	-	CSARSRANTGELFF	TGCAGTGCTAGATCCAGAGCGAACACCGGGGAGCTGTTTTTT
15	-	TRBV9	TRBJ2-7	many	CASSVDRALPNEQYF	TGTGCCAGCAGCGTAGACAGGGCTCTACCTAACGAGCAGTACTTC
15	-	TRBV4-2	TRBJ2-1	-	CASSQVAGSGNEQFF	TGTGCCAGCAGCCAAGTCGCAGGTTCGGGCAATGAGCAGTTCTTC
12	-	TRBV20-1	TRBJ2-7	-	CSARRAGAEQYF	TGCAGTGCTAGACGGGCGGGGGCCGAGCAGTACTTC
14	-	TRBV11-2	TRBJ1-2	-	CASSLDFSFYGYTF	TGTGCCAGCAGCTTAGATTTCAGTTTCTATGGCTACACCTTC
14	-	TRBV25-1	TRBJ2-2	-	CASSGTENTGELFF	TGTGCCAGCAGTGGGACGGAAAACACCGGGGAGCTGTTTTTT
15	-	TRBV27	TRBJ2-5	-	CASSLSPGNQETQYF	TGTGCCAGCAGTTTATCGCCAGGGAACCAAGAGACCCAGTACTTC
15	-	TRBV20-1	TRBJ2-5	-	CSAGPGTAGVETQYF	TGCAGTGCTGGACCGGGAACCGCCGGAGTGGAGACCCAGTACTTC
15	-	TRBV5-1	TRBJ2-3	-	CASSPMTSSTDTQYF	TGCGCCAGCAGCCCGATGACTTCTAGCACAGATACGCAGTATTTT
15	-	TRBV25-1	TRBJ1-2	once	CASSPARGANYGYTF	TGTGCCAGCAGTCCCGCACGTGGGGCTAACTATGGCTACACCTTC
14	-	TRBV6-4	TRBJ1-5	few	CASSAETDDQPQHF	TGTGCCAGCAGCGCCGAGACCGACGATCAGCCCCAGCATTTT
13	-	TRBV6-4	TRBJ2-3	few	CASSASTSDTQYF	TGTGCCAGCAGTGCATCGACCTCGGATACGCAGTATTTT
15	-	TRBV5-1	TRBJ1-3	-	CASSSGPTSGNTIYF	TGCGCCAGCAGCTCGGGACCGACCTCTGGAAACACCATATATTTT
14	-	TRBV9	TRBJ1-2	-	CASSVALGGYGYTF	TGTGCCAGCAGCGTGGCCCTTGGGGGCTATGGCTACACCTTC
17	TRBD1	TRBV4-2	TRBJ1-3	-	CASSQDKTGASGNTTYF	TGTGCCAGCAGCCAAGATAAAACAGGGGCATCTGGAAACACCACATATTTT
18	TRBD1	TRBV7-9	TRBJ2-5	-	CASSLAALLRGQEGTQYF	TGTGCCAGCAGCTTAGCGGCCTTACTTAGGGGGCAAGAAGGGACCCAGTACTTC
16	-	TRBV9	TRBJ2-7	few	CASSAIGGARSYEQYF	TGTGCCAGCAGCGCCATTGGGGGGGCACGGTCCTACGAGCAGTACTTC
14	-	TRBV4-2	TRBJ2-1	few	CASRTGTWDNEQFF	TGTGCCAGCAGAACCGGGACTTGGGACAATGAGCAGTTCTTC
16	-	TRBV27	TRBJ2-7	-	CASRGAPPTHYNEQYF	TGTGCCAGCAGGGGGGCTCCCCCTACCCACTACAATGAGCAGTACTTC
14	-	TRBV29-1	TRBJ2-4	few	CSVGADYYQNIQYF	TGCAGCGTTGGAGCGGATTACTACCAAAACATTCAGTACTTC
13	-	TRBV4-2	TRBJ1-5	-	CASSQGKGQPQHF	TGTGCCAGCAGCCAAGGGAAGGGTCAGCCCCAGCATTTT
16	TRBD2	TRBV5-6	TRBJ2-5	few	CASSLVASGGLETQYF	TGTGCCAGCAGCTTGGTGGCTAGCGGGGGCTTGGAGACCCAGTACTTC
15	-	TRBV6-1	TRBJ1-1	once	CASSVGTRVGTEAFF	TGTGCCAGCAGTGTGGGGACCCGAGTGGGCACTGAAGCTTTCTTT
15	-	TRBV20-1	TRBJ2-1	-	CSARDFADSYNEQFF	TGCAGTGCTAGAGATTTCGCGGACTCCTACAATGAGCAGTTCTTC
16	-	TRBV27	TRBJ1-2	once	CASSSLGGTKVDGYTF	TGTGCCAGCAGTTCATTGGGTGGGACTAAGGTCGATGGCTACACCTTC
14	TRBD2	TRBV12-3/TRBV12-4	TRBJ2-3	-	CASSPLAGADTQYF	TGTGCCAGCAGTCCGCTAGCGGGGGCAGATACGCAGTATTTT
15	TRBD2	TRBV5-1	TRBJ2-5	-	CASSMGLAGDETQYF	TGCGCCAGCAGCATGGGACTAGCGGGAGATGAGACCCAGTACTTC
13	-	TRBV29-1	TRBJ2-7	few	CSVAVRGRYEQYF	TGCAGCGTTGCGGTCCGGGGGAGGTACGAGCAGTACTTC
13	TRBD1	TRBV29-1	TRBJ2-1	-	CSANRGQGNEQFF	TGCAGCGCAAACCGGGGACAGGGGAATGAGCAGTTCTTC
11	-	TRBV29-1	TRBJ1-2	few	CSVGHNHGYTF	TGCAGCGTTGGCCACAACCATGGCTACACCTTC
13	TRBD1	TRBV6-5	TRBJ1-3	-	CASRQGPGNTIYF	TGTGCCAGCAGACAGGGGCCCGGAAACACCATATATTTT
15	-	TRBV10-1	TRBJ2-7	many	CASSGQLAAVGEQYF	TGCGCCAGCAGTGGACAACTAGCCGCAGTAGGCGAGCAGTACTTC
16	TRBD2	TRBV18	TRBJ2-1	-	CASSPASGRDYNEQFF	TGTGCCAGCTCACCAGCGAGCGGGAGGGACTACAATGAGCAGTTCTTC
18	TRBD2	TRBV25-1	TRBJ2-7	-	CASSEDGSGAPFSYEQYF	TGTGCCAGCAGTGAAGACGGTAGCGGGGCCCCTTTCTCCTACGAGCAGTACTTC
13	-	TRBV4-1	TRBJ2-7	-	CASSQDNSYEQYF	TGCGCCAGCAGCCAGGACAACTCCTACGAGCAGTACTTC
15	-	TRBV9	TRBJ2-3	once	CASSVDRPRTDTQYF	TGTGCCAGCAGCGTAGATAGACCTCGAACAGATACGCAGTATTTT